The T cell receptor (beta chain) under discussion was sequenced for a study of blood T cells in healthy people across ages. General observations from the study: No conclusive comparison of naive versus antigen-experienced cells was possible with unsorted PBMCs. Per-million-T-cell TCR beta diversity fell roughly linearly with age.

Worth noting for this clonotype: Antigen unknown.

It was about 9.4 milliliters of peripheral blood that were drawn from each donor. CDR1 is MDHEN and CDR2 is SYDVKM in the germline V gene. The CDR3 totals 11 residues. The V end lost 8 bases, the J end lost 4 bases, and 8 bases lay between the germline ends. Next came a second PCR, run for about 7 to 12 cycles, which used a sample-barcoded 5' primer along with a J-beta primer mix. TCRdb passed the 5' RACE reads through MiXCR, listing each CDR3 protein once. The profile shows about 1.4 million distinct CDR3 sequences, around 59% of them singletons. The sample consisted of blood. The V call is TRBV28, the J call TRBJ1-2; D gene uncertain. This TCR came from a man aged 18 to 30 in good health. The CDR3 loop is CASGESYGYTF. CDR3 sequence (DNA): TGTGCCAGCGGGGAAAGCTATGGCTACACCTTC.